This TCR beta chain derives from a study of response to subunit inactivated influenza vaccine. General study points: Researchers suggested that each seasonal influenza vaccination recruits few new T cells.

Turning to this clonotype: Its antigen is unknown. A clone one base away is much larger, so this may be a read error.

TCRdb reprocessed the RT-PCR reads via MiXCR and lists one record per CDR3 protein. The sample contains about 500,000 distinct CDR3 sequences, 16% of which appear only once. This receptor was identified in a man aged 50 to 75 who received an inactivated influenza vaccine. The material sequenced was CD4+ T cells sorted from PBMCs, taken around 25 months after vaccination.

The CDR3: CAGSLGQDLNYGYTF. CDR3 coding DNA: TGCGCCGGCAGCTTGGGACAGGACCTTAACTATGGCTACACCTTC. This chain links TRBV5-1 with TRBJ1-2; 8 bases are shared with TRBD1. CDR3 length equals 15 residues. Germline V CDR1 and CDR2: SGHRS, YFSETQ.